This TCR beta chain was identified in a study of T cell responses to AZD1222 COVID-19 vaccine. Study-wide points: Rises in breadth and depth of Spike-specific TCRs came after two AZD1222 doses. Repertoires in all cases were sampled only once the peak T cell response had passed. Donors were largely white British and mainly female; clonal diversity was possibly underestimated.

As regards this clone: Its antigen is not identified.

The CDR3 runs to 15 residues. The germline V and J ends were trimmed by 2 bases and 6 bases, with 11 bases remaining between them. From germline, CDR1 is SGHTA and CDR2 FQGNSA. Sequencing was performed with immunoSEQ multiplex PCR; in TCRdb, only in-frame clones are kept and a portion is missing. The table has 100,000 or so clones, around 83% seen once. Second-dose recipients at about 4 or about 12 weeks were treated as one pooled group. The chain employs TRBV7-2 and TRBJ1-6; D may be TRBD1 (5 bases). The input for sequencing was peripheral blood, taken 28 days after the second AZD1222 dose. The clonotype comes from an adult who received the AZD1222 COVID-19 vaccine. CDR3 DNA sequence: TGTGCCAGCAGCTTAAGATCGGGGCTTAATTCACCCCTCCACTTT. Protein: CASSLRSGLNSPLHF.